This entry lists 19 T cell receptor beta chains sequenced from one sample in a study of T-cell memory formation after mild COVID-19. MiXCR, applied by TCRdb to the 5' RACE reads, yields one record per CDR3 protein. The table lists 500,000 to 650,000 distinct CDR3 sequences, about 20% of them singletons. Source material: PBMCs or a T cell subset sorted from them (not recorded which). These receptor sequences come from an adult woman who had mild COVID-19 (a few samples of this study predate the infection). Cell type and time point are not known.

The chain carries TRBV18 and TRBJ1-4; no definite D call. V was shortened by 2 bases and J by 5 bases, with 6 bases between the two germline ends. The CDR3 extends over 13 amino acids. Germline CDR1 is KGHSH and CDR2 is LQKENI. The CDR3 is CASSPDGNEKLFF. The CDR3 nucleotides read TGTGCCAGCTCACCAGACGGGAATGAAAAACTGTTTTTT.

V and J are TRBV7-3 and TRBJ2-5; 11 bases align to TRBD2. J was trimmed by 1 base and V by 5 bases; bases with no gene match: 3. Germline CDR1 and CDR2: SGHTA and FQGTGA. The CDR3 has 15 amino acids. This CDR3 reads CASSPGTSGQETQYF. The CDR3 DNA reads TGTGCCAGCAGCCCTGGGACTAGCGGCCAAGAGACCCAGTACTTC.

V is TRBV5-1 and J is TRBJ2-5, with 7 positions matching TRBD1. Trimming at V came to 3 bases and at J to 5 bases, leaving 7 bases not matched to a gene. The CDR3 is 14 residues long. Germline-derived CDR1 and CDR2 are SGHRS and YFSETQ. CDR3 amino acids: CASSSLQGSETQYF. CDR3 coding DNA: TGCGCCAGCAGCTCCCTACAGGGGAGTGAGACCCAGTACTTC.

This clonotype has more than one count but fewer than ten. The rearrangement uses TRBV3-1 and TRBJ2-3, with D possibly matching TRBD2 (7 bases). V dropped 4 bases and J dropped 3 bases, with 26 bases sitting between them. The CDR3 totals 19 residues. Germline CDR1 is LGHDT and CDR2 is YNNKEL (reference sequence). As DNA, the CDR3 is TGTGCCAGCAGCCCCTCTATTAGGCCGGACAGCGGGGAGACAGATACGCAGTATTTT. The encoded protein is CASSPSIRPDSGETDTQYF.

The table lists this clonotype with many counts. The gene calls are TRBV4-3 and TRBJ2-2, with unresolved D. The CDR3 runs to 15 residues. The ends were cut back, 1 base at V and 0 bases at J, with 6 bases in the middle. Germline assignment: CDR1 LGHNA and CDR2 YSLEER. The CDR3, as DNA: TGCGCCAGCAGCCAAGTCCGGGCGAACACCGGGGAGCTGTTTTTT. Translation: CASSQVRANTGELFF.

This clonotype came up a few times. This sequence joins TRBV3-1 and TRBJ1-1; TRBD1 aligns across 7 bases. After removal of 5 bases from V and 5 bases from J, the junction contained 11 bases not matched to a gene. Germline CDR1 LGHDT, CDR2 YNNKEL (reference sequence). The CDR3 length is 15 residues. CDR3 coding DNA: TGTGCCAGCAGCACCAAGGGGGCGCGGGGGACTGAAGCTTTCTTT. Translated, it gives CASSTKGARGTEAFF.

Only a few counts were recorded for this clonotype. CDR3 loop: CASRLGTAEQYF. The CDR3 nucleotides read TGTGCCAGCAGGCTAGGAACAGCCGAGCAGTACTTC. J is TRBJ2-7 and V is TRBV12-3 or TRBV12-4, with D unresolved. The CDR3 has 12 residues. The germline V and J ends were trimmed by 6 bases and 6 bases, with 12 bases remaining between them.

This clonotype was detected only a few times. The rearrangement uses TRBV6-5 and TRBJ1-2; TRBD1 matches at 7 bases. CDR3 length equals 15 residues. From germline, CDR1 is MNHEY and CDR2 SVGAGI. With V trimmed by 0 bases and J by 3 bases, 4 bases remained unmatched. CDR3 nucleotide sequence: TGTGCCAGCAGTTACTCGACAGGGCCCTACTATGGCTACACCTTC. Translating it yields CASSYSTGPYYGYTF.

This clonotype has ten or more counts. This CDR3 reads CASAPGFNQPQHF. The CDR3 nucleotides are TGTGCCAGCGCACCGGGATTCAATCAGCCCCAGCATTTT. This chain uses TRBV12-3 or TRBV12-4 with TRBJ1-5; D is undetermined. V was cut by 8 bases and J by 3 bases, with 11 bases left in between. This CDR3 region has 13 residues.

This clonotype occurred many times. The chain uses TRBV11-2 and TRBJ2-5; 7 bases map to TRBD2. The germline V gene has CDR1 SGHAT and CDR2 FQNNGV. The CDR3 consists of 16 residues. V was pared by 3 bases and J by 5 bases, with 12 bases of the junction left unmatched. As DNA, the CDR3 is TGTGCCAGCAGCTTGGGAGGAGGGAGGGCCATGGAGACCCAGTACTTC. The encoded protein is CASSLGGGRAMETQYF.

V is TRBV20-1 and J is TRBJ2-5, with D maybe TRBD1 (6 bases). This CDR3 has 14 amino acids. The ends were cut back, 2 bases at V and 5 bases at J, with 15 bases in the middle. Germline V lookup: CDR1 DFQATT, CDR2 SNEGSKA (reference sequence). CDR3 nucleotide sequence: TGCAGTGCTAGAAAGGACAGCGGTTGGGAGACCCAGTACTTC. Translated: CSARKDSGWETQYF.

This clonotype appeared a few times. The gene calls are TRBV12-3 or TRBV12-4 and TRBJ2-2; the D gene is possibly TRBD2 (6 bases). This CDR3 has 13 residues. Trimming took 1 base from V and 11 from J, leaving 11 bases between them. CDR3 sequence: CASSLGGDGELFF. CDR3 nucleotide sequence: TGTGCCAGCAGTTTAGGGGGGGACGGAGAGCTGTTTTTT.

This clonotype was detected only a few times. The J gene is TRBJ2-1, the V gene TRBV30, with 10 nucleotides matching TRBD2. J was trimmed by 4 bases and V by 5 bases; bases with no gene match: 11. This CDR3 comprises 16 residues. Germline assignment: CDR1 GTSNPN and CDR2 SVGIG (reference sequence). CDR3 sequence reads: CAWGLAEVWGYNEQFF. Here the CDR3 DNA reads TGTGCCTGGGGACTAGCGGAGGTATGGGGTTACAATGAGCAGTTCTTC. Combining the CDR3 with reference TRBV30 and TRBJ2-1 gives the whole variable domain SQTIHQWPATLVQPVGSPLSLECTVEGTSNPNLYWYRQAAGRGLQLLFYSVGIGQISSEVPQNLSASRPQDRQFILSSKKLLLSDSGFYLCAWGLAEVWGYNEQFFGPGTRLTVL.

CDR3: CSARPRTNTEAFF. The CDR3 DNA reads TGCAGCGCCCGGCCCCGGACGAACACTGAAGCTTTCTTT. The J gene is TRBJ1-1, the V gene TRBV29-1; no definite D call. This CDR3 has 13 amino acids. From germline, CDR1 is SQVTM and CDR2 ANQGSEA. The V gene lost 7 bases and the J gene lost 1 base, with 13 bases spanning the gap.

This clonotype was detected only a few times. Here the CDR3 reads CSARDWRGPTKNIQYF. The CDR3, as DNA: TGCAGTGCTAGAGATTGGAGGGGACCCACCAAAAACATTCAGTACTTC. This chain joins TRBV20-1 and TRBJ2-4; perhaps TRBD2 as D (6 bases). Germline CDR1 DFQATT, CDR2 SNEGSKA (reference sequence). With 0 bases removed from V and 2 bases from J, the gap between germline ends came to 14 bases. There are 16 residues in the CDR3.

J is TRBJ1-2 and V is TRBV12-3 or TRBV12-4; 8 positions agree with TRBD1. With V trimmed by 5 bases and J by 1 base, 3 bases remained unmatched. This CDR3 region has 14 residues. The CDR3 loop reads CASSGQGDNYGYTF. In nucleotides, the CDR3 is TGTGCCAGCAGTGGACAGGGTGATAACTATGGCTACACCTTC.

V and J are TRBV3-1 and TRBJ1-5; D is perhaps TRBD1 (5 bases). This CDR3 spans 15 amino acids. Trimming removed 1 base from V and 7 bases from J, with 14 bases in between. Germline-derived CDR1 and CDR2 are LGHDT and YNNKEL (reference sequence). The CDR3: CASSQVSGTGQPQHF. The CDR3 DNA sequence: TGTGCCAGCAGCCAAGTTTCAGGGACTGGGCAGCCCCAGCATTTT.

The chain links TRBV7-3 to TRBJ2-5; maybe TRBD1 (6 bases). Trimming took off 4 bases at V and 9 bases at J, with 15 bases between the two ends. CDR3 length equals 13 residues. Germline V gene data show CDR1 as SGHTA and CDR2 as FQGTGA. The CDR3 region has the DNA TGTGCCAGCAGCTATCAACAGGGAATGCCCCAGTACTTC. Its translation: CASSYQQGMPQYF.

This clonotype was picked up a small number of times. The rearrangement links TRBV4-3 to TRBJ2-7; unclear D gene. The CDR3 runs 14 residues. Trimming stripped 3 bases from V and 3 bases from J, with 12 bases between. Germline V CDR1 and CDR2: LGHNA, YSLEER. The CDR3 sequence: CASSQGSRDYEQYF. The CDR3 DNA reads TGCGCCAGCAGCCAGGGCTCCAGAGACTACGAGCAGTACTTC.